This T cell receptor (beta chain) stems from a study of cytomegalovirus exposure and HLA in healthy donors. The germline V and J ends were trimmed by 3 bases and 5 bases, with 27 bases remaining between them. This CDR3 has 18 residues. Germline loops: CDR1 SGDLS, CDR2 YYNGEE. Use of 60 Vbeta and 13 Jbeta primers characterized the PCR. Profiled with immunoSEQ multiplex PCR; TCRdb holds only in-frame clones, not every one. The repertoire includes around 140,000 clones, roughly 76% of them detected once, and 1.6% sits in the top ten. Study findings and constraints: According to reports, the classifier identified cytomegalovirus status with high specificity and sensitivity.

In the case of this clone: The target antigen is unknown.

The source material was PBMCs. This TCR was sampled from a female donor in good health and CMV-seronegative. V is TRBV9 and J is TRBJ2-7; TRBD2 is a possible D gene (7 bases). CDR3 bases: TGTGCCAGCAGCGCCTCTAGGGGGAGGGCCGGGCAGCTCGACGAGCAGTACTTC. Translation gives CASSASRGRAGQLDEQYF.